This T cell receptor (beta chain) came from a study of high-grade serous ovarian cancer treatment subgroups. About this clone: No antigen is known for it.

Here immunoSEQ multiplex PCR was the method, and the copy in TCRdb shows in-frame clones only, minus some. Of about 3,900 clones listed, around 79% are singletons. Tumor tissue was taken before any definitive surgery or chemotherapy was given. This CDR3 has 16 residues. CDR1 and CDR2 (germline): SGHAT, FQNNGV. V was trimmed by 1 base and J by 8 bases, leaving 18 bases between them. Findings and limits, study-wide: TCR clonal relatedness correlated positively with neoantigen level.

The sequence was obtained from a human donor with high-grade serous ovarian cancer. The chain employs TRBV11-2 and TRBJ2-4, with D possibly being TRBD2 (5 bases). Sequencing was carried out using tumor tissue. CDR3 nucleotide sequence: TGTGCCAGCAGCTTAGGGCTCAATATACCGAGGGACATTCAGTACTTC. Protein: CASSLGLNIPRDIQYF.